Detailed here is one T cell receptor (beta chain). Its antigen is still unknown. The CDR3 consists of 14 residues. V lost 6 bases and J 4 bases, leaving 15 bases between the germline ends. Per germline, CDR1 ENHRY and CDR2 SYGVKD. The data belong to a study of T cell responses to AZD1222 COVID-19 vaccine. About the research overall: Pooling of second doses given at about 4 or about 12 weeks was done.

The study, taken as a whole, reports: Spike-specific TCR breadth and depth both grew after two AZD1222 doses. Unmutated variant regions are reportedly the target of nearly half of TCRs that are spike-specific. Researchers report vaccine-associated CD4 TCRs spanning spike, with dominance at 160-218 and 743-854.

Only in-frame clones appear in the TCRdb table, and some are missing; sequencing was by immunoSEQ multiplex PCR. The table has over 100,000 clones, around nine tenths seen once. V gene TRBV10-3 combines with J gene TRBJ1-2, with D perhaps TRBD1 (6 bases). This sequence was found in an adult in good health. Sequenced here: peripheral blood, sampled on day 0 of AZD1222 vaccination. In nucleotides, the CDR3 is TGTGCCATCAGCCCCCCAGGGGCCGTCTATGGCTACACCTTC. Protein product: CAISPPGAVYGYTF.